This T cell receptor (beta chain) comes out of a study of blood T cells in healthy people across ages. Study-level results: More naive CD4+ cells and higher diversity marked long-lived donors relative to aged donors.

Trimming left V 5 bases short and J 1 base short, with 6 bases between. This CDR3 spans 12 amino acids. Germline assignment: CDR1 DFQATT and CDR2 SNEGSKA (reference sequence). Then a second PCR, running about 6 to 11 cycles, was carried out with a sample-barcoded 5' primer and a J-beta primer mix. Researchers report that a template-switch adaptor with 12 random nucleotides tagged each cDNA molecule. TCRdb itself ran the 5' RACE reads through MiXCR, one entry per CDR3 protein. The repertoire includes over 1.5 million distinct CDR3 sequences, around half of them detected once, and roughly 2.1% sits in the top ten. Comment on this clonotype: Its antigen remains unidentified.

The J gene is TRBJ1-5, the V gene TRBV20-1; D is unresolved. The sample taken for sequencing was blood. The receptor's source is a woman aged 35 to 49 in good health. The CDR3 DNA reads TGCAGTGCTGCCAGGAGCAATCAGCCCCAGCATTTT. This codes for CSAARSNQPQHF.